This entry is about one T cell receptor beta chain. What it binds is not known. There are 14 residues in the CDR3. Trimming removed 5 bases from V and 0 bases from J, with 10 bases in between. CDR1 and CDR2 from the germline V gene are MDHEN and SYDVKM. Some clones are missing from TCRdb's copy, which holds only in-frame ones; the method was immunoSEQ multiplex PCR. The sample lists more than 1,100 clones, 25% to 35% occurring once. The source of the sample is a study of T cells in localized non-small cell lung cancer. General study points: It was uninvolved adjacent lung that showed the highest T cell clonality, exceeding tumor. Out of the top 100 tumor clones, a median roughly 58 were seen in adjacent lung.

V is TRBV28 and J is TRBJ2-5; D tentatively reads TRBD1 or TRBD2 (5 bases each). The TCR sequence derives from a man aged 40-75 years with stage I lung adenocarcinoma. The material sequenced was normal lung tissue next to the tumor, taken before any cancer treatment. Here the CDR3 reads CASSPGTYQETQYF. CDR3 DNA sequence: TGTGCCAGCAGTCCCGGGACCTACCAAGAGACCCAGTACTTC.